The following is a T cell receptor beta chain sequence with its context. What it recognizes is unknown. This sample was taken from a study of neoadjuvant nivolumab and ipilimumab in lung cancer. Across the study: The combination arm added day-1 ipilimumab 1 mg/kg to nivolumab 3 mg/kg on days 1, 15, 29.

With 2 bases removed from V and 5 bases from J, the gap between germline ends came to 4 bases. The length of the CDR3 is 11 residues. From germline, CDR1 is MNHNY and CDR2 SVGAGI (reference sequence). The study's findings and limits: Only two of four nivolumab-treated tumors gained richness and clonality by surgery. TCR receptors were sequenced in few samples. Resected tumors had greater TCR richness and clonality than uninvolved lung.

Assay: immunoSEQ multiplex PCR; the TCRdb copy retains only in-frame clones and omits some. The sample records about 26,000 clones, 65% to 85% being singletons. The chain is built from TRBV6-6 and TRBJ2-7; D not certain. Sequences were derived from peripheral blood, sampled before neoadjuvant nivolumab, alone or with ipilimumab. This receptor was taken from an adult with non-small cell lung cancer. The CDR3 sequence: CASSYRDEQYF. The CDR3 nucleotides are TGTGCCAGCAGTTACCGGGACGAGCAGTACTTC.